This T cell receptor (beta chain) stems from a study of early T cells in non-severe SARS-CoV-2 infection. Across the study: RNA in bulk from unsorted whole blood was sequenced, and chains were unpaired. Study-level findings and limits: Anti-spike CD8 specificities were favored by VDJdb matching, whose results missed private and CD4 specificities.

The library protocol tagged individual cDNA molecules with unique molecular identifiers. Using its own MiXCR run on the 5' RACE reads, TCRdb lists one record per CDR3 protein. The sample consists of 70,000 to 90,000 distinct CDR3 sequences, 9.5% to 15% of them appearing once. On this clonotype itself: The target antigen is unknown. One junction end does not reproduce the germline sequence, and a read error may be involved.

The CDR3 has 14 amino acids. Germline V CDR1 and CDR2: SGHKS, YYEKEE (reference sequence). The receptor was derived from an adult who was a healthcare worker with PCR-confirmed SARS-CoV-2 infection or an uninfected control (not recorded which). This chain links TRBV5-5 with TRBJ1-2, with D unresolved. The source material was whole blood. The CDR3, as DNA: TGTGTCAGCAGCCCGGACGGACTTAACTATGGCTACACCTTC. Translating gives CVSSPDGLNYGYTF. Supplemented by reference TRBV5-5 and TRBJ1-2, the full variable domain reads DAGVTQSPTHLIKTRGQQVTLRCSPISGHKSVSWYQQVLGQGPQFIFQYYEKEERGRGNFPDRFSARQFPNYSSELNVNALLLGDSALYLCVSSPDGLNYGYTFGSGTRLTVV.